Shown below are 8 T cell receptor beta chains from a single sample sequenced in a study. TCRdb reprocessed the 5' RACE reads with MiXCR, giving one entry per CDR3 protein. Of roughly 20,000 distinct CDR3 sequences in the sample, about 30% were seen once. Sequencing was done on a sample of tumor-infiltrating naive CD4+ T cells sorted from the breast tumor. Subset here: naive CD4+ T cells, CD4+CD45RA+CD25-. The receptor source for this set is a female donor with breast cancer.

This clonotype is deemed medium-sized. The genes are TRBV12-3 or TRBV12-4 and TRBJ2-4; 7 bases match TRBD1. The CDR3 contains 14 residues. The ends lost 3 bases at V and 1 base at J; junction bases unmatched: 0. CDR3 in DNA: TGTGCCAGCAGTTTGACAGGGGCCAAAAACATTCAGTACTTC. It encodes CASSLTGAKNIQYF.

Notes on this clonotype: A read error may be the cause here, since a much bigger clone is one base away. This sequence joins TRBV29-1 and TRBJ1-5; no clear D gene. CDR3 size: 14 residues. Germline CDR1 reads SQVTM; CDR2 reads ANQGSEA. The germline V and J ends were trimmed by 4 bases and 2 bases, with 12 bases remaining between them. The CDR3 reads CSVGTPGCNQPQHF. The CDR3 coding sequence is TGCAGCGTTGGGACCCCTGGGTGCAATCAGCCCCAGCATTTT.

The chain recombines TRBV7-9 with TRBJ1-1, with 8 nucleotides matching TRBD1. V shed 7 bases and J 4 bases; nucleotides not matched to a gene: 8. Per germline, CDR1 SEHNR and CDR2 FQNEAQ (reference sequence). This CDR3 has 14 amino acids. DNA of the CDR3: TGTGCCAGCACTTGGACAGGGATGGCCACTGAAGCTTTCTTT. As protein: CASTWTGMATEAFF.

The V gene is TRBV29-1, the J gene TRBJ1-1; D is unresolved. The CDR3 runs 11 residues. Per the germline V gene, CDR1 is SQVTM and CDR2 is ANQGSEA. Trimming removed 7 bases from V and 8 bases from J, with 14 bases in between. CDR3 DNA: TGCAGCGCGTCTAACGGGGTAGAAGCTTTCTTT. This encodes CSASNGVEAFF. The full variable domain, rest sourced from reference TRBV29-1 and TRBJ1-1, is SAVISQKPSRDICQRGTSLTIQCQVDSQVTMMFWYRQQPGQSLTLIATANQGSEATYESGFVIDKFPISRPNLTFSTLTVSNMSPEDSSIYLCSASNGVEAFFGQGTRLTVV.

The V call is TRBV7-9, the J call TRBJ2-6; no clear D gene. Trimming removed 4 bases from V and 6 bases from J, with 19 bases in between. Germline lookup yields CDR1 SEHNR and CDR2 FQNEAQ (reference sequence). The CDR3 sequence is 17 residues long. CDR3 protein: CASSSPRVRSKANVLTF. The DNA for the CDR3 is TGTGCCAGCAGCTCCCCCCGGGTCCGCTCGAAGGCCAACGTCCTGACTTTC.

The rearrangement links TRBV20-1 to TRBJ2-7, with TRBD2 matching 12 bases. This CDR3 has 17 amino acids. Germline V lookup: CDR1 DFQATT, CDR2 SNEGSKA (reference sequence). J lost 3 bases, V lost 5 bases, and 14 bases had no gene match. CDR3 DNA: TGCAGTGCTTACGACAGACTAGCGGGAGACGGTTTCTACGAGCAGTACTTC. Protein: CSAYDRLAGDGFYEQYF.

This clonotype was detected many times. The chain uses TRBV12-3 or TRBV12-4 and TRBJ2-1; 7 bases map to TRBD2. V dropped 4 bases and J dropped 7; count of bases not matched to a gene: 7. CDR3 size: 14 residues. The CDR3 DNA reads as TGTGCCAGCAGTTCCAACGGGGGGACTAATGAGCAGTTCTTC. Protein product: CASSSNGGTNEQFF.

The rearrangement links TRBV7-2 to TRBJ2-3; D gene uncertain. Between the trimmed V and J ends, which lost 5 bases and 6 bases, there was a span of 21 bases. The CDR3 runs to 16 residues. Germline CDR1 and CDR2: SGHTA and FQGNSA. Written as DNA, the CDR3 is TGTGCCAGCAGCAACCCCTTCATACTCGAGGCGGATACGCAGTATTTT. It translates to CASSNPFILEADTQYF.